One and the same sample provided the 32 T cell receptor beta chains below, sequenced in a study of T-cell memory formation after mild COVID-19. TCRdb used MiXCR to reprocess the 5' RACE reads, holding one entry per CDR3 protein. The sample lists roughly 400,000 distinct CDR3 sequences; 20% to 25% were seen once. Source material: PBMCs or a T cell subset sorted from them (not recorded which). The receptors originated from an adult woman who had mild COVID-19 (a few samples of this study predate the infection). Cell type and time point are not known.

The chain has TRBV12-3 or TRBV12-4 and TRBJ1-1; no definite D call. The CDR3 totals 12 residues. Trimming cost V 6 bases and J 7 bases, with 12 bases left between them. CDR3 in amino acids: CASRPDRHEAFF. CDR3 DNA sequence: TGTGCCAGCAGACCGGACCGTCATGAAGCTTTCTTT.

This clonotype turned up a few times. The rearrangement links TRBV14 to TRBJ2-7; D is unclear. The CDR3 runs 15 residues. V shed 0 bases and J shed 2 bases, with 11 bases lying between them. Germline-derived CDR1 and CDR2 are SGHDN and FVKESK. CDR3 DNA sequence: TGTGCCAGCAGCCAAGATCCGTCGTTCCCCTACGAGCAGTACTTC. It codes for CASSQDPSFPYEQYF.

The gene calls are TRBV5-1 and TRBJ2-4; 7 nucleotides match TRBD1. Germline lookup yields CDR1 SGHRS and CDR2 YFSETQ. The CDR3 has 15 amino acids. V lost 4 bases and J lost 6; bases outside the gene matches: 10. Here the CDR3 DNA reads TGCGCCAGCAGCCCGTCCGAGGGGGCGCGAAACATTCAGTACTTC. Translating gives CASSPSEGARNIQYF.

This clonotype has more than one count but fewer than ten. Here the CDR3 DNA reads TGCGCCAGCAGCGATCAGGGGGCCGGGGAGCTGTTTTTT. Protein sequence: CASSDQGAGELFF. This chain connects TRBV5-1 to TRBJ2-2, with 7 positions matching TRBD1. Germline CDR1 and CDR2: SGHRS and YFSETQ. CDR3 length: 13 amino acids. Losses at the gene ends were 4 bases for V and 6 bases for J; bases not matched to a gene: 3.

This chain connects TRBV24-1 to TRBJ2-1, with D possibly being TRBD2 (6 bases). This CDR3 spans 11 amino acids. Germline V CDR1 and CDR2: KGHDR, SFDVKD. Trimming removed 7 bases at V and 16 bases at J, with 16 bases between. CDR3 nucleotide sequence: TGTGCCACCAGGGAGGGTATTGAGTCCTTCTTC. As protein: CATREGIESFF.

This clonotype was observed many times. This chain joins TRBV6-5 and TRBJ2-3, with a possible D match to TRBD2 (6 bases). CDR1 is MNHEY, CDR2 SVGAGI, per germline. The CDR3 contains 17 residues. V was shortened by 0 bases and J by 4 bases, with 17 bases between the two germline ends. The CDR3 nucleotides read TGTGCCAGCAGTTACTCGGCGTGGCCTAGCGAACCAGATACGCAGTATTTT. It translates to CASSYSAWPSEPDTQYF.

J is TRBJ2-7 and V is TRBV29-1, with unresolved D. Trimming stripped 5 bases from V and 2 bases from J, with 13 bases between. The CDR3 spans 13 residues. CDR1 is SQVTM and CDR2 is ANQGSEA in the germline V gene. The CDR3 loop reads CSVNHSPTYEQYF. The CDR3 nucleotides read TGCAGCGTTAACCATTCCCCTACCTACGAGCAGTACTTC.

Only a few counts were recorded for this clonotype. The CDR3 DNA sequence: TGTGCCAGCAGTACGACAGGGCGAACTGAAGCTTTCTTT. It translates to CASSTTGRTEAFF. The chain joins TRBV2 to TRBJ1-1; TRBD1 agrees at 7 bases. The CDR3 sequence is 13 residues long. V dropped 5 bases and J dropped 5; count of bases not matched to a gene: 5. Germline V gives CDR1 SNHLY, CDR2 FYNNEI.

The chain couples TRBV20-1 to TRBJ2-7, with D possibly matching TRBD2 (5 bases). V was pared by 5 bases and J by 0 bases, with 14 bases between. Germline V gives CDR1 DFQATT, CDR2 SNEGSKA (reference sequence). The CDR3 spans 14 residues. The CDR3, as DNA: TGCAGTGCTCGAGGGCTTCGAAGCTCCTACGAGCAGTACTTC. This gives the protein CSARGLRSSYEQYF.

This chain connects TRBV12-3 or TRBV12-4 to TRBJ2-7, with TRBD1 matching 8 bases. Trimming removed 2 bases from V and 3 bases from J; junction bases left unmatched: 9. The CDR3 totals 16 residues. The CDR3 loop reads CASSLPGQGPYYEQYF. CDR3 coding DNA: TGTGCCAGCAGTTTACCCGGACAGGGACCCTACTACGAGCAGTACTTC.

This clonotype has more than one count but fewer than ten. The rearrangement joins TRBV24-1 to TRBJ2-3; 7 bases fit TRBD2. This CDR3 comprises 14 residues. Per the germline V gene, CDR1 is KGHDR and CDR2 is SFDVKD. V shed 3 bases, J shed 2 bases, and the junction held 1 base outside the gene matches. The CDR3 spells CATSDSGATDTQYF. For the CDR3, the DNA is TGTGCCACCAGTGATAGCGGGGCCACAGATACGCAGTATTTT.

This clonotype was detected only a few times. The J gene is TRBJ1-6, the V gene TRBV7-9; no clear D gene. The CDR3 has 13 residues. Trimming left V 3 bases short and J 8 bases short, with 8 bases between. The germline V gene has CDR1 SEHNR and CDR2 FQNEAQ (reference sequence). The CDR3 loop is CASSFQWDSPLHF. CDR3 DNA: TGTGCCAGCAGCTTTCAGTGGGATTCACCCCTCCACTTT.

There are a few counts of this clonotype. The rearrangement uses TRBV12-3 or TRBV12-4 and TRBJ1-2; no firm D call. CDR3 size: 14 residues. Trimming left V 1 base short and J 11 bases short, with 17 bases between. The DNA for the CDR3 is TGTGCCAGCAGTTTAGGTGGCAGGCTCGGTGGGTACACCTTC. It encodes CASSLGGRLGGYTF.

The rearrangement uses TRBV4-1 and TRBJ2-4; a possible D gene is TRBD2 (6 bases). The ends were cut back, 0 bases at V and 0 bases at J, with 12 bases in the middle. This CDR3 comprises 17 residues. The germline gives CDR1 MGHRA, CDR2 YSYEKL. The CDR3 loop reads CASSQDVGLIAKNIQYF. DNA of the CDR3: TGCGCCAGCAGCCAAGATGTGGGACTCATAGCCAAAAACATTCAGTACTTC.

This clonotype occurred a few times. The rearrangement uses TRBV3-1 and TRBJ1-5; D might be TRBD1 (6 bases). Trimming pared 1 base from V and 1 base from J, leaving 11 bases between. The CDR3 length is 16 residues. Germline values: CDR1 LGHDT, CDR2 YNNKEL (reference sequence). CDR3 protein: CASSQGGARSNQPQHF. The CDR3 nucleotides are TGTGCCAGCAGCCAAGGGGGGGCGCGCAGCAATCAGCCCCAGCATTTT.

V is TRBV5-5 and J is TRBJ2-1, with 9 nucleotides matching TRBD2. This CDR3 region has 15 residues. The junction had 10 bases not matched to a gene; V was cut back by 3 bases and J by 9 bases. Germline assignment: CDR1 SGHKS and CDR2 YYEKEE (reference sequence). The CDR3 region is CASSSLAGTLAEQFF. For the CDR3, the DNA is TGTGCCAGCAGCTCCCTAGCGGGGACCCTAGCTGAGCAGTTCTTC.

The chain links TRBV7-8 to TRBJ2-1, with D possibly TRBD2 on 5 matching bases. The CDR3 has 18 amino acids. Looked up from germline, CDR1 is SGHVS and CDR2 is FQNEAQ. V was clipped by 1 base and J by 0 bases, with 16 bases between them. The CDR3 sequence: CASSLVARQTSSYNEQFF. The DNA of the CDR3 is TGTGCCAGCAGCTTAGTAGCGCGCCAGACAAGCTCCTACAATGAGCAGTTCTTC. The complete variable domain, with remaining parts taken from reference TRBV7-8 and TRBJ2-1, reads GAGVSQSPRYKVAKRGQDVALRCDPISGHVSLFWYQQALGQGPEFLTYFQNEAQLDKSGLPSDRFFAERPEGSVSTLKIQRTQQEDSAVYLCASSLVARQTSSYNEQFFGPGTRLTVL.

This clonotype was found a few times. The V gene is TRBV4-3, the J gene TRBJ1-1; no clear D. Germline CDR1 LGHNA, CDR2 YSLEER. This CDR3 is built from 17 residues. The V and J ends lost 0 bases and 5 bases respectively, with 19 bases between them. CDR3 amino acids: CASSQDSLGGRGTEAFF. CDR3 sequence (DNA): TGCGCCAGCAGCCAAGACTCCCTCGGAGGGCGTGGGACTGAAGCTTTCTTT.

This clonotype was detected many times. CDR3 nucleotides: TGTGCCAGCAGCGCAAGGGGACTAGCGGGAGGAAGCTACGAGCAGTACTTC. It encodes CASSARGLAGGSYEQYF. The chain uses TRBV11-3 and TRBJ2-7; 15 positions match TRBD2. The CDR3 is 17 amino acids. The germline CDR1 and CDR2 sequences are SGHNT and YENEEA. The J segment lost 3 bases and the V segment lost 5 bases, leaving 8 bases of the junction unmatched.

In DNA form, the CDR3 reads TGTGCCAGCCTTGGCCGGCCAGGGGGAGACCAAGAGACCCAGTACTTC. Translating it yields CASLGRPGGDQETQYF. The chain joins TRBV2 to TRBJ2-5; 7 bases map to TRBD1. Germline V CDR1 and CDR2: SNHLY, FYNNEI. With V trimmed by 8 bases and J by 0 bases, 12 bases remained unmatched. CDR3 length: 16 amino acids.

This clonotype has more than one count but fewer than ten. V is TRBV4-3 and J is TRBJ2-3; TRBD2 agrees at 7 bases. The length of the CDR3 is 14 residues. CDR1 and CDR2 (germline): LGHNA, YSLEER. V was pared by 4 bases and J by 14 bases, with 15 bases of the junction left unmatched. The CDR3 nucleotides read TGCGCCAGCAGCCTAAGATATGGCGGGAGCCCGCCGTATTTT. Translating gives CASSLRYGGSPPYF.

The chain joins TRBV5-1 to TRBJ2-7, with D unclear. This CDR3 has 13 residues. In germline, CDR1 is SGHRS, CDR2 YFSETQ. V gave up 2 bases and J gave up 3 bases, with 9 bases separating them. Here the CDR3 DNA reads TGCGCCAGCAGCTTTCGAACAGACTACGAGCAGTACTTC. Amino acids: CASSFRTDYEQYF.

In DNA form, the CDR3 reads TGCGCCAGCAGCTCACAGGGGGTTCAGAACACTGAAGCTTTCTTT. Protein sequence: CASSSQGVQNTEAFF. This rearrangement joins TRBV5-1 to TRBJ1-1; 8 bases are a match to TRBD1. This CDR3 is 15 amino acids long. J lost 1 base, V lost 3 bases, and 5 bases had no gene match. From germline, CDR1 is SGHRS and CDR2 YFSETQ.

This chain links TRBV6-5 with TRBJ1-1; D is unresolved. Germline V CDR1 and CDR2: MNHEY, SVGAGI. CDR3 size: 14 residues. V lost 3 bases and J lost 0, with 8 bases in between. The CDR3: CASSYSPLNTEAFF. Written as DNA, the CDR3 is TGTGCCAGCAGTTATAGTCCCTTGAACACTGAAGCTTTCTTT.

The chain couples TRBV4-2 to TRBJ2-7; the D gene could be TRBD1 or TRBD2 (5 bases each). The germline gives CDR1 LGHNA, CDR2 YNFKEQ. This CDR3 is built from 15 residues. With 0 bases removed from V and 2 bases from J, the gap between germline ends came to 11 bases. The CDR3 nucleotides are TGTGCCAGCAGCCAAGATGGGACGAAGACCTACGAGCAGTACTTC. It is translated as CASSQDGTKTYEQYF.

The chain is built from TRBV5-5 and TRBJ2-5, with D perhaps being TRBD1 or TRBD2 (5 bases each). The CDR3 consists of 15 residues. V was trimmed by 2 bases and J by 6 bases, leaving 17 bases between them. Germline assignment: CDR1 SGHKS and CDR2 YYEKEE (reference sequence). This CDR3 reads CASSLRDPRGQTQYF. CDR3 coding DNA: TGTGCCAGCAGCTTACGGGACCCCAGAGGACAGACCCAGTACTTC.

This clonotype occurred a few times. V and J are TRBV20-1 and TRBJ2-5; a weak D match, TRBD2 (5 bases). This CDR3 has 14 residues. Germline values: CDR1 DFQATT, CDR2 SNEGSKA (reference sequence). V gave up 1 base and J gave up 3 bases, with 12 bases separating them. The CDR3 DNA reads as TGCAGTGCTAGAGTGGGTAGCGCGGAAGAGACCCAGTACTTC. Its translation: CSARVGSAEETQYF.

Ten or more counts support this clonotype. The chain uses TRBV7-2 and TRBJ1-6, with D unresolved. Germline CDR1 and CDR2: SGHTA and FQGNSA. V was shortened by 7 bases and J by 0 bases, with 13 bases between the two germline ends. The CDR3 length is 16 residues. CDR3 sequence: CASTPIRFSYNSPLHF. The CDR3 region has the DNA TGTGCCAGCACCCCTATCAGGTTCTCCTATAATTCACCCCTCCACTTT.

The chain carries TRBV15 and TRBJ2-1, with 8 bases fitting TRBD2. From germline, CDR1 is LNHNV and CDR2 YYDKDF (reference sequence). After removal of 0 bases from V and 1 base from J, the junction contained 8 bases not matched to a gene. This CDR3 is 18 amino acids long. CDR3 sequence (DNA): TGTGCCACCAGCAGAGATCCGAGCGGGAGAGGTTCCTACAATGAGCAGTTCTTC. The encoded protein is CATSRDPSGRGSYNEQFF. Based on the CDR3 plus reference TRBV15 and TRBJ2-1, the full variable domain is DAMVIQNPRYQVTQFGKPVTLSCSQTLNHNVMYWYQQKSSQAPKLLFHYYDKDFNNEADTPDNFQSRRPNTSFCFLDIRSPGLGDTAMYLCATSRDPSGRGSYNEQFFGPGTRLTVL.

The chain has TRBV14 and TRBJ1-1; TRBD1 might be the D (6 bases). This CDR3 spans 13 amino acids. Germline V gene lookup returns CDR1 SGHDN and CDR2 FVKESK. V lost 3 bases, J lost 4 bases, and 9 bases lay in between. This CDR3 is CASSQGASTEAFF. CDR3 nucleotide sequence: TGTGCCAGCAGCCAGGGGGCTTCCACTGAAGCTTTCTTT.

This clonotype was seen a few times. This chain connects TRBV29-1 to TRBJ1-1; D unresolved. The germline V and J ends were trimmed by 4 bases and 3 bases, with 9 bases remaining between them. Germline assignment: CDR1 SQVTM and CDR2 ANQGSEA. The CDR3 loop spans 12 amino acids. DNA for the CDR3: TGCAGCGTTGGATATCGGTACACTGAAGCTTTCTTT. It is translated as CSVGYRYTEAFF.

This clonotype was found a few times. J is TRBJ2-1 and V is TRBV5-1; 7 nucleotides align to TRBD1. This CDR3 spans 14 amino acids. Germline loops: CDR1 SGHRS, CDR2 YFSETQ. Trimming at V came to 4 bases and at J to 4 bases, leaving 5 bases not matched to a gene. The CDR3: CASSVQGLYNEQFF. The DNA for the CDR3 is TGCGCCAGCAGCGTACAGGGGCTATACAATGAGCAGTTCTTC.